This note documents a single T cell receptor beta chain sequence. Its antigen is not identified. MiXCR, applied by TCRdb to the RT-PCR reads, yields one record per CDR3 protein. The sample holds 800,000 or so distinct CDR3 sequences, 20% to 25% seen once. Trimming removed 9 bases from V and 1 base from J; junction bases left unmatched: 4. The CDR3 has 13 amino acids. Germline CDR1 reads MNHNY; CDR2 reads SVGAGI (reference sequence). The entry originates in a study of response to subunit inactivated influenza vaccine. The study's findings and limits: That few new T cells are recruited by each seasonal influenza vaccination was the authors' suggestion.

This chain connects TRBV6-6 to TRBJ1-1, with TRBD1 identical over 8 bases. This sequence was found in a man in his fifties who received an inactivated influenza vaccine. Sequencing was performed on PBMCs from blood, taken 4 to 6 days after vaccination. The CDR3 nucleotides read TGTGCCAGTGCCGGGACAGGGAACACTGAAGCTTTCTTT. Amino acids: CASAGTGNTEAFF.